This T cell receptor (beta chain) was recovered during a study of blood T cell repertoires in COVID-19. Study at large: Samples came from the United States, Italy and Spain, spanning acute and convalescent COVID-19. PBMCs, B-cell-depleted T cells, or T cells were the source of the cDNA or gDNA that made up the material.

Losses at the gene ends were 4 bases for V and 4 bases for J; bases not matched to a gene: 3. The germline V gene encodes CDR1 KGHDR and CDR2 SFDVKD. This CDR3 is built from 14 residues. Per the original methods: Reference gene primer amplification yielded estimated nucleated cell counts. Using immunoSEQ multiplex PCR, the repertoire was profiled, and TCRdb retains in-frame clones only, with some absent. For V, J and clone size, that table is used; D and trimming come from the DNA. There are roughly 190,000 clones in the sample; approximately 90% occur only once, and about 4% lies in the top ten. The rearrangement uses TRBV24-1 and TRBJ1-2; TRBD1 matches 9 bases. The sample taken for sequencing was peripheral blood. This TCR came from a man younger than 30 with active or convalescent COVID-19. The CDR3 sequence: CATSDSDRGYGYTF. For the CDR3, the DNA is TGTGCCACCAGTGACTCGGACAGGGGCTATGGCTACACCTTC.